This TCR beta chain was recovered during a study of beta chain features in type 1 diabetes. Points from the study as a whole: Any role of HLA type in TCRB rearrangement remained unresolved here.

Sorting gave populations that all exceeded 95% purity. The study reverse transcribed the entire isolated RNA, so it sequenced expressed TCRB transcripts. The table came from immunoSEQ multiplex PCR; TCRdb's copy has only in-frame clones and leaves some out. The table records a few hundred thousand clones, approximately 31% of them present only once. As to this clone: The antigen is undetermined.

CDR1 and CDR2 (germline): MNHEY, SMNVEV (reference sequence). This CDR3 has 16 residues. Trimming removed 0 bases at V and 0 bases at J, with 6 bases between. Sequenced input: naive CD4+ T cells from blood. The chain links TRBV27 to TRBJ2-6; D not resolved. This receptor was obtained from a man aged 18-30 years in good health. The CDR3 protein is CASSLSKTSGANVLTF. The CDR3 DNA is TGTGCCAGCAGTTTATCGAAGACCTCTGGGGCCAACGTCCTGACTTTC.